This T cell receptor beta chain was recovered during a study of CD8 T cells in ankylosing spondylitis. Points from the study as a whole: Within ankylosing spondylitis blood, a TCR beta motif made up of roughly eight highly homologous variants appeared to be characteristic. Disease-linked clones reportedly concentrated significantly in matched ankylosing spondylitis synovial fluid.

Using its own MiXCR run on the 5' RACE reads, TCRdb lists one record per CDR3 protein. In the table there are about 360,000 distinct CDR3 sequences, roughly 20% of which are singletons. With respect to this clonotype: Its antigen remains unknown.

The sample consisted of blood, either unsorted or a sorted T cell fraction (not recorded which). This clonotype was obtained from a male donor with ankylosing spondylitis or in good health (not recorded which).

CDR3 sequence reads: CATSDIAGESYNEQFF. CDR3 coding DNA: TGTGCCACCAGTGATATTGCGGGGGAGAGCTACAATGAGCAGTTCTTC. V gene TRBV24-1 combines with J gene TRBJ2-1, with 7 bases matching TRBD2. Germline-derived CDR1 and CDR2 are KGHDR and SFDVKD. The CDR3 sequence is 16 residues long. V gave up 3 bases and J gave up 3 bases; unmatched junction bases: 7.